This TCR beta chain was recovered during a study of blood T cell repertoires in COVID-19. Study as a whole: Samples taken during acute and convalescent COVID-19 were collected in the United States, Italy and Spain. The cDNA or gDNA used as material had been derived from T cells, B-cell-depleted T cells, or PBMCs.

The ends were cut back, 3 bases at V and 0 bases at J, with 9 bases in the middle. Germline CDR1 is SGHVS and CDR2 is FQNEAQ. The CDR3 is 15 amino acids. Sequencing was performed with immunoSEQ multiplex PCR; in TCRdb, only in-frame clones are kept and a portion is missing. The top ten hold over 2% of the sample, which has 200,000 or so clones, about 88% seen once. Participants spanned ages about 18 to 95 years and resided in 20 to 30 US areas. Sequencing used PBMCs or T cells enriched from blood (not recorded which). The gene calls are TRBV7-8 and TRBJ2-1; D is undetermined. The sequence derives from a woman in her thirties or forties with acute COVID-19. CDR3 sequence reads: CASSFARSSYNEQFF. The CDR3 DNA reads as TGTGCCAGCAGCTTCGCCCGGAGCTCCTACAATGAGCAGTTCTTC. Full variable domain (rest looked up from reference TRBV7-8 and TRBJ2-1): GAGVSQSPRYKVAKRGQDVALRCDPISGHVSLFWYQQALGQGPEFLTYFQNEAQLDKSGLPSDRFFAERPEGSVSTLKIQRTQQEDSAVYLCASSFARSSYNEQFFGPGTRLTVL.